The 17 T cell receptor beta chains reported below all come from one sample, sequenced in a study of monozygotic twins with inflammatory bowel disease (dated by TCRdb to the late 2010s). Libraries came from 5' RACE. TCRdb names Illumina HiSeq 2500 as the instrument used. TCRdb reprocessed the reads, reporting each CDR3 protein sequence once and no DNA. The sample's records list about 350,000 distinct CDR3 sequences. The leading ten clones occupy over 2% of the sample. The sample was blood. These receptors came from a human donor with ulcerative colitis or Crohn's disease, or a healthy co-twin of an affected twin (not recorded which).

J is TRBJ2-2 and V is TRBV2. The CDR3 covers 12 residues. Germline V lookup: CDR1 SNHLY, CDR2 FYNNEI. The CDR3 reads CASRAEAGELFF.

CDR3 amino acids: CSVASRDNEQFF. V and J are TRBV29-1 and TRBJ2-1; TCRdb proposes TRBD1, but this gene call is untestable without DNA. This CDR3 region has 12 residues. Looked up from germline, CDR1 is SQVTM and CDR2 is ANQGSEA.

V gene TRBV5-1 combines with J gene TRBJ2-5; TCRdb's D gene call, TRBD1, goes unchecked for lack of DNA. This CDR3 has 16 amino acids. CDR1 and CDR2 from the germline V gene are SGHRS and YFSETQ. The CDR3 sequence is CARSLRSGGHQETQYF.

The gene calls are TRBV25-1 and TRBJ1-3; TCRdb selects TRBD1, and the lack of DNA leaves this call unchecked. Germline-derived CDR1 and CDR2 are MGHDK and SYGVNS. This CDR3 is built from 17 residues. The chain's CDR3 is CASSDFTGLPSGNTIYF.

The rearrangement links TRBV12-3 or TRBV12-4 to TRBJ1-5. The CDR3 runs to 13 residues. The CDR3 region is CASRRERDQPQHF.

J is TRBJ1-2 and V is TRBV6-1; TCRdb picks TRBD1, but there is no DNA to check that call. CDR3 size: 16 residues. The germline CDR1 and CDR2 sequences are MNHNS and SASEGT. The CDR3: CASSSSQGAQNYGYTF.

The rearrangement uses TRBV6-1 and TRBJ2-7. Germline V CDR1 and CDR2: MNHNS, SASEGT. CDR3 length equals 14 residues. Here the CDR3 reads CASRTSGVGYEQYF.

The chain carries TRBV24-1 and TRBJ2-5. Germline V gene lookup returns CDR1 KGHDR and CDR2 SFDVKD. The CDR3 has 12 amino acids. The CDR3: CATSDPSETQYF.

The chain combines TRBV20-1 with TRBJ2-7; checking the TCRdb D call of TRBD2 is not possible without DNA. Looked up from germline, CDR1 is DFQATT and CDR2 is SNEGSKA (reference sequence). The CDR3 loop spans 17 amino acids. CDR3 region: CSASRQTSGALSYEQYF.

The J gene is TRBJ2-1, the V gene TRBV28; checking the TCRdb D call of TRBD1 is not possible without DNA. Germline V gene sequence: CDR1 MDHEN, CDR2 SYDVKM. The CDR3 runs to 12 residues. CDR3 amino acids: CASSPGGSEQFF.

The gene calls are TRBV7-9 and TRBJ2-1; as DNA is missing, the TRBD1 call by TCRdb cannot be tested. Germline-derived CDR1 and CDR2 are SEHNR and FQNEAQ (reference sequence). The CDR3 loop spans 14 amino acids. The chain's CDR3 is CASSSGGQANEQFF.

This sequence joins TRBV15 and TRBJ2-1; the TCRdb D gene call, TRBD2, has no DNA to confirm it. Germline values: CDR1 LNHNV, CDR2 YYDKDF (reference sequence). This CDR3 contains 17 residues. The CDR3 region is CATSRKIAGGPRNEQFF. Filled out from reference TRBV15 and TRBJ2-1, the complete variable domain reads DAMVIQNPRYQVTQFGKPVTLSCSQTLNHNVMYWYQQKSSQAPKLLFHYYDKDFNNEADTPDNFQSRRPNTSFCFLDIRSPGLGDTAMYLCATSRKIAGGPRNEQFFGPGTRLTVL.

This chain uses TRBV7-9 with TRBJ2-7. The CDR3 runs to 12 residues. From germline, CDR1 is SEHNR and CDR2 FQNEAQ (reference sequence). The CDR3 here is CASSSRDYEQYF. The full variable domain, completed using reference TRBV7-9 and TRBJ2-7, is DTGVSQNPRHKITKRGQNVTFRCDPISEHNRLYWYRQTLGQGPEFLTYFQNEAQLEKSRLLSDRFSAERPKGSFSTLEIQRTEQGDSAMYLCASSSRDYEQYFGPGTRLTVT.

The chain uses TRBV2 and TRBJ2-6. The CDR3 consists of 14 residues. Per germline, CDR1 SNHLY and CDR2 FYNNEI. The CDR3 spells CASSGDSGANVLTF.

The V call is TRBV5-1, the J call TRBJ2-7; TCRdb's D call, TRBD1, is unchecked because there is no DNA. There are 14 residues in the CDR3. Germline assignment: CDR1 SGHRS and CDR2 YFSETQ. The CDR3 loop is CASHKGDTFYEQYF.

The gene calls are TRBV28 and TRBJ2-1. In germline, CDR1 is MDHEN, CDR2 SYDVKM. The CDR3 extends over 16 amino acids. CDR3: CASSWVSWPRHNEQFF.

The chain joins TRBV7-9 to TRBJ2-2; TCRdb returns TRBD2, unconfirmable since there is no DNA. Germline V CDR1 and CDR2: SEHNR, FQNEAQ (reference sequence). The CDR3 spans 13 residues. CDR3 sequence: CASRAERGGELFF.